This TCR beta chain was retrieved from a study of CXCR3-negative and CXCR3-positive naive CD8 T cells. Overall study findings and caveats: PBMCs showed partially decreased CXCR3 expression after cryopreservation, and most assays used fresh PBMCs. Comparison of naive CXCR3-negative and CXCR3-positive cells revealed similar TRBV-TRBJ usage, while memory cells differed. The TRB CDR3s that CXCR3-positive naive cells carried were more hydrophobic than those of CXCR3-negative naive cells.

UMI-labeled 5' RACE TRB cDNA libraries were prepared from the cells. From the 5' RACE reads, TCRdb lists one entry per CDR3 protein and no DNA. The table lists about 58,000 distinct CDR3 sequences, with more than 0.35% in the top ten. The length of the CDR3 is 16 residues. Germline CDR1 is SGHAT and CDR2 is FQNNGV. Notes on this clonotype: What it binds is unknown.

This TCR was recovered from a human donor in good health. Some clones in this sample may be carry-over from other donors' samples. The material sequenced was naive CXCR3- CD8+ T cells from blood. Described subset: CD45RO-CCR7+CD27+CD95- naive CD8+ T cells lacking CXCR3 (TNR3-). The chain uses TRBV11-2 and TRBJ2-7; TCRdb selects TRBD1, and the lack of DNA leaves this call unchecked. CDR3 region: CASSLGPGTGNYEQYF.